This T cell receptor (beta chain) was identified in a study of T cells in Graves' hyperthyroidism and ophthalmopathy. Remarks on this clonotype: The antigen is not known.

Broader study findings: Blood also held most thyroid clonotypes expanded beyond 0.001.

A patient was excluded if there was uncontrolled infection, other autoimmune disease, pregnancy or lactation. The study collected blood at first hyperthyroidism diagnosis, before any ophthalmopathy symptoms arose. Source material for PBMCs was roughly 10 ml fresh peripheral blood. RNA transcripts were the template for amplifying TCR beta CDR3 regions. A first-round RT-PCR of the TCR CDR3 used the HTBI primer set. TCRdb processed the multiplex PCR reads anew with MiXCR; each CDR3 protein has one entry. The table lists 550,000 to 850,000 distinct CDR3 sequences, approximately 18% of them singletons. This clonotype was sampled from a woman between 50 and 59 years old with Graves' hyperthyroidism that later progressed to Graves' ophthalmopathy. The sequenced sample consisted of blood.

The CDR3 bases are TGTGCCAGCAGTCACGGACAGGGGTTAATTAGGGGCAATCAGCCCCAGCATTTT. Translating gives CASSHGQGLIRGNQPQHF. This sequence joins TRBV12-3 or TRBV12-4 and TRBJ1-5, with 9 bases aligning to TRBD1. Losses at the gene ends were 5 bases for V and 2 bases for J; bases not matched to a gene: 13. The length of the CDR3 is 18 residues.